Listed below are T cell receptor beta chains from one sample, sequenced in a study of T cells after yellow fever vaccination. TCRdb independently ran MiXCR on the 5' RACE reads; one entry per CDR3 protein. Here the sample spans 300,000 to 350,000 distinct CDR3 sequences, roughly 4% being singletons. The source was PBMCs, collected 5 days after the yellow fever booster vaccination. The receptor source for this set is a man younger than 30 who received the YFV17D yellow fever vaccine. Both conserved end residues are part of each CDR3. The order of the fields is D gene, V gene, clone size, J gene, CDR3 protein, CDR3 DNA. D genes are given only for firm matches. Size tells how often a clone was seen (once, few, many) or the class of an expanded clone, and some rows leave it out.

>-|TRBV5-1|few|TRBJ2-5
CASSDKGGLRNFQETQYF
TGCGCCAGCAGCGATAAGGGCGGTTTGCGGAATTTTCAAGAGACCCAGTACTTC
>TRBD2|TRBV20-1|-|TRBJ2-5
CSAYSGGQAADSGETQYF
TGCAGTGCGTATAGCGGGGGGCAAGCCGCAGATTCCGGGGAGACCCAGTACTTC
>-|TRBV4-3|few|TRBJ1-1
CASSQVQAAPTEAFF
TGCGCCAGCAGCCAAGTCCAGGCGGCGCCCACTGAAGCTTTCTTT
>-|TRBV23-1|few|TRBJ1-6
CASSVAQTLHF
TGCGCCAGCAGTGTCGCCCAAACCCTCCACTTT
>-|TRBV12-3/TRBV12-4|many|TRBJ2-7
CASSFAYEQYF
TGTGCCAGCAGCTTCGCGTACGAGCAGTACTTC
>-|TRBV10-3|many|TRBJ2-3
CANRDTQYF
TGTGCCAACAGGGATACGCAGTATTTT
>TRBD2|TRBV20-1|few|TRBJ2-7
CSARLAGASYEQYF
TGCAGTGCTAGACTAGCGGGGGCCTCCTACGAGCAGTACTTC
>-|TRBV28|-|TRBJ2-1
CASSRGAGDEQFF
TGTGCCAGCAGCCGGGGGGCGGGGGATGAGCAGTTCTTC
>-|TRBV7-2|few|TRBJ2-1
CASRHQGFSYNEQFF
TGTGCCAGCAGGCATCAGGGTTTTTCCTACAATGAGCAGTTCTTC
>-|TRBV7-2|-|TRBJ1-1
CASSLAARANTEAFF
TGTGCCAGCAGCTTAGCGGCCAGGGCGAACACTGAAGCTTTCTTT
>TRBD1|TRBV11-2|many|TRBJ2-2
CASSKTGQGSTGELFF
TGTGCCAGCAGCAAAACTGGACAGGGGAGCACCGGGGAGCTGTTTTTT
>TRBD1|TRBV27|few|TRBJ1-5
CASSLSITRGLNQPQHF
TGTGCCAGCAGTTTATCAATTACCAGGGGGCTCAATCAGCCCCAGCATTTT
>-|TRBV12-3/TRBV12-4|-|TRBJ2-7
CASSFTSGGEQYF
TGTGCCAGCAGTTTTACGTCCGGGGGCGAGCAGTACTTC
>TRBD1|TRBV20-1|few|TRBJ2-2
CSAAQRQGVLTGELFF
TGCAGTGCTGCCCAACGACAGGGGGTTCTGACCGGGGAGCTGTTTTTT
>-|TRBV5-5|few|TRBJ2-5
CASSLGAVVQETQYF
TGTGCCAGCAGCTTGGGGGCTGTAGTCCAAGAGACCCAGTACTTC
>-|TRBV29-1|many|TRBJ2-7
CSVAVWTDFYEQYF
TGCAGCGTGGCCGTGTGGACGGATTTTTACGAGCAGTACTTC
>-|TRBV7-9|many|TRBJ1-5
CASSSPGYRGNQPQHF
TGTGCCAGCAGCTCCCCAGGGTATCGGGGCAATCAGCCCCAGCATTTT
>-|TRBV5-1|many|TRBJ2-2
CASRGAASNTGELFF
TGCGCCAGCAGGGGGGCCGCGTCGAACACCGGGGAGCTGTTTTTT
>TRBD1|TRBV29-1|few|TRBJ1-1
CSVAGTGDFFTEAFF
TGCAGCGTTGCTGGTACAGGGGATTTCTTCACTGAAGCTTTCTTT
>TRBD2|TRBV7-2|few|TRBJ2-5
CASRPAGVPQETQYF
TGTGCCAGCAGACCAGCGGGGGTCCCCCAAGAGACCCAGTACTTC
>-|TRBV4-2|many|TRBJ2-3
CASSQDWLSDTQYF
TGTGCCAGCAGCCAAGATTGGCTTTCAGATACGCAGTATTTT
>TRBD1|TRBV19|-|TRBJ1-2
CASSIVLSPTGEDGYTF
TGTGCCAGTAGTATAGTCCTCAGTCCGACAGGGGAGGATGGCTACACCTTC
>-|TRBV5-6|few|TRBJ2-3
CASSSLSDTQYF
TGTGCCAGCAGCTCACTATCAGATACGCAGTATTTT
>TRBD1|TRBV20-1|many|TRBJ1-1
CSALDRGGMNTEAFF
TGCAGTGCATTGGACAGGGGGGGAATGAACACTGAAGCTTTCTTT
>-|TRBV30|few|TRBJ1-2
CAWSVGPYGYTF
TGTGCCTGGAGTGTCGGGCCCTATGGCTACACCTTC
>-|TRBV21-1|few|TRBJ1-3
CASSPPGQGRAGNTIYF
TGTGCCAGCAGCCCCCCGGGCCAGGGCAGGGCTGGAAACACCATATATTTT
>TRBD1|TRBV5-1|few|TRBJ2-2
CASSSGTVRTGELFF
TGCGCCAGCAGCTCCGGGACAGTGAGAACCGGGGAGCTGTTTTTT
>-|TRBV27|-|TRBJ2-2
CASSFLVPNTGELFF
TGTGCCAGCAGTTTCTTAGTTCCTAACACCGGGGAGCTGTTTTTT
>-|TRBV11-2|-|TRBJ1-1
CASSPIHGKGNTEAFF
TGTGCCAGCAGCCCCATCCACGGTAAAGGGAACACTGAAGCTTTCTTT
>TRBD1|TRBV2|few|TRBJ2-6
CASARDRYLFGANVLTF
TGTGCCAGCGCCCGGGACAGGTACCTTTTTGGGGCCAACGTCCTGACTTTC
>-|TRBV13|few|TRBJ1-4
CASSFEGEKLFF
TGTGCCAGCAGCTTCGAGGGTGAAAAACTGTTTTTT
>-|TRBV12-3/TRBV12-4|few|TRBJ1-5
CASSFRRSNQPQHF
TGTGCCAGCAGTTTCCGACGGAGTAATCAGCCCCAGCATTTT
>TRBD2|TRBV5-1|many|TRBJ2-1
CASSVGLAGDEQFF
TGCGCCAGCAGCGTGGGACTAGCGGGGGATGAGCAGTTCTTC
>-|TRBV7-6|few|TRBJ2-1
CASSLALGGYNEQFF
TGTGCCAGCAGCTTAGCTCTAGGAGGGTACAATGAGCAGTTCTTC
>-|TRBV7-9|-|TRBJ1-5
CASSLFGPPDQPQHF
TGTGCCAGCAGCTTATTCGGGCCACCCGATCAGCCCCAGCATTTT
>-|TRBV20-1|many|TRBJ1-3
CSLRTIYF
TGCAGTTTACGGACCATATATTTT